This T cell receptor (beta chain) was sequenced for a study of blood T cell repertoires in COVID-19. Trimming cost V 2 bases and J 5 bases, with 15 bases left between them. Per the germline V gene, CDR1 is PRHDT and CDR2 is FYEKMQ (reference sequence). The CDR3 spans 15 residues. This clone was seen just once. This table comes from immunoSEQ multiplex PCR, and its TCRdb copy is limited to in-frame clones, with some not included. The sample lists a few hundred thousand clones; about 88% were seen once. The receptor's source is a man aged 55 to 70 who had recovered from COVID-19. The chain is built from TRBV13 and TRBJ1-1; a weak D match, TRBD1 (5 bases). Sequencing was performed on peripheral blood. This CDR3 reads CASSLFRQGRTEAFF. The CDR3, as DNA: TGTGCCAGCAGCTTATTCCGGCAGGGAAGAACTGAAGCTTTCTTT.